Reported below is one TCR beta chain. The record originates from a study of graft-versus-host responses after intestinal transplantation. Study outcomes and limitations: GvH clones detected in recipient marrow included some appearing first in ileum or blood.

Profiling relied on immunoSEQ multiplex PCR, and the TCRdb table lists in-frame clones only, not all of them. The sample contains under 15,000 clones, more than 25% of which appear only once. Responders (approximately 200,000, CFSE-labeled) met approximately 200,000 stimulators that were irradiated and violet-dye-labeled. This CDR3 has 14 residues. CDR1 and CDR2 (germline): SGHRS, YFSETQ. The V end lost 0 bases, the J end lost 2 bases, and 9 bases lay between the germline ends. This receptor was taken from a human patient who received an intestinal transplant. The genes are TRBV5-1 and TRBJ2-7, with a possible D match to TRBD1 (6 bases). The sequencing here drew on alloreactive CD8+ T cells from a mixed lymphocyte reaction culture, taken before intestinal transplant. Subset defined: CFSE-low proliferating T cells sorted from approximately six-day pre-transplant mixed lymphocyte reaction (GvH or HvG direction). The CDR3 reads CASSLEDSAYEQYF. CDR3 DNA sequence: TGCGCCAGCAGCTTGGAGGACAGTGCCTACGAGCAGTACTTC.